Following are 9 T cell receptor beta chains from one sample sequenced in a study of PD-1 blockade in mismatch repair-deficient tumors. Repertoires were generated with immunoSEQ multiplex PCR, while TCRdb's copy carries only in-frame clones and drops some. The sample records roughly 53,000 clones, over 65% being singletons. The sample here was peripheral blood, taken 4 weeks after starting pembrolizumab. These receptors were obtained from an adult with mismatch repair-deficient cancer.

The chain combines TRBV6-6 with TRBJ1-1; D perhaps matches TRBD1 (6 bases). CDR3 length: 15 residues. Trimming removed 2 bases from V and 3 bases from J, with 13 bases in between. CDR1 MNHNY and CDR2 SVGAGI come from the germline V gene (reference sequence). Here the CDR3 reads CASSYVGGAYTEAFF. As DNA, the CDR3 is TGTGCCAGCAGTTACGTGGGGGGGGCGTACACTGAAGCTTTCTTT.

Only one count was recorded for this clone. The rearrangement links TRBV6-5 to TRBJ1-1; D gene ambiguous. CDR1 and CDR2 from the germline V gene are MNHEY and SVGAGI. Deletions cut 7 bases from V and 7 bases from J, with 10 bases between. The CDR3 runs 11 residues. The CDR3 loop is CASIRRNEAFF. As DNA, the CDR3 is TGTGCCAGCATCCGACGGAATGAAGCTTTCTTT.

Only a few counts were recorded for this clone. This chain links TRBV11-2 with TRBJ2-5, with 9 bases identical to TRBD2. Germline V gives CDR1 SGHAT, CDR2 FQNNGV. V dropped 0 bases and J dropped 5; count of bases not matched to a gene: 13. This CDR3 spans 18 amino acids. CDR3 nucleotides: TGTGCCAGCAGCTTAGATCGGACGGGACTAGCCCTAGGGGAGACCCAGTACTTC. Translating it yields CASSLDRTGLALGETQYF.

The chain joins TRBV5-4 to TRBJ2-1; D is ambiguous. The CDR3 is 14 amino acids. Deletions cut 0 bases from V and 2 bases from J, with 6 bases between. Germline V gene lookup returns CDR1 SGHNT and CDR2 YYREEE (reference sequence). As DNA, the CDR3 is TGTGCCAGCAGCTTGGCCCTACCCTACAATGAGCAGTTCTTC. Translation: CASSLALPYNEQFF.

Points on this clone: One junction end does not reproduce the germline sequence, and a read error may be involved. The chain carries TRBV7-7 and TRBJ2-5, with D tentatively TRBD1 or TRBD2 (5 bases each). Germline lookup yields CDR1 SSHAT and CDR2 FNYEAQ (reference sequence). The CDR3 length is 14 residues. Written as DNA, the CDR3 is TGTGCTAGCAGCTTAGACGGGGCTATAGAGACCCAGTACTTC. Its translation: CASSLDGAIETQYF.

The V call is TRBV11-2, the J call TRBJ1-3; D may be TRBD1 (5 bases). The CDR3 has 15 residues. The germline V gene encodes CDR1 SGHAT and CDR2 FQNNGV. Deletions cut 6 bases from V and 6 bases from J, with 18 bases between. The chain's CDR3 is CASSRRQPTVNTIYF. The CDR3 DNA reads TGTGCCAGCAGTCGTCGACAGCCTACTGTAAACACCATATATTTT.

The rearrangement links TRBV11-1 to TRBJ2-3; D is possibly TRBD1 or TRBD2 (6 bases each). Trimming removed 4 bases at V and 4 bases at J, with 12 bases between. The germline CDR1 and CDR2 sequences are SGHAT and FQDESV (reference sequence). The CDR3 sequence is 14 residues long. CDR3 region: CASSSGAVPDTQYF. The CDR3 DNA is TGTGCCAGCAGCTCGGGGGCTGTCCCAGATACGCAGTATTTT.

The chain employs TRBV6-1 and TRBJ2-7, with D unresolved. The CDR3 runs to 15 residues. From germline, CDR1 is MNHNS and CDR2 SASEGT. V lost 1 base and J lost 0, with 10 bases in between. CDR3 in DNA: TGTGCCAGCAGTGAAGAGATATTCACCTCCTACGAGCAGTACTTC. Its protein product is CASSEEIFTSYEQYF.

This chain links TRBV29-1 with TRBJ2-7; D perhaps matches TRBD2 (5 bases). V gave up 4 bases and J gave up 0 bases, with 19 bases separating them. The length of the CDR3 is 16 residues. Germline V gene data show CDR1 as SQVTM and CDR2 as ANQGSEA. CDR3 sequence reads: CSVVGGSGSSSYEQYF. For the CDR3, the DNA is TGCAGCGTTGTAGGCGGGTCGGGCAGCAGCTCCTACGAGCAGTACTTC.